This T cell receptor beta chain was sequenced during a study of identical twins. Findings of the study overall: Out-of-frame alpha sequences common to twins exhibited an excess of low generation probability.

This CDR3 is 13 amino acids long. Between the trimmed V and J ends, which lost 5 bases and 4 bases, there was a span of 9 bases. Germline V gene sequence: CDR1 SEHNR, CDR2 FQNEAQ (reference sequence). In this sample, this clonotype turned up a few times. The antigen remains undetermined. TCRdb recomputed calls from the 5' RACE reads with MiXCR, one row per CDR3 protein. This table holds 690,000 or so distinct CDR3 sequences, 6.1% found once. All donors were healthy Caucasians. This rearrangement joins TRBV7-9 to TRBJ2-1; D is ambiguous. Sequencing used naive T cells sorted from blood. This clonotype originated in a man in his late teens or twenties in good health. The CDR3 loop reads CASSPSRYNEQFF. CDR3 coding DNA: TGTGCCAGCAGCCCGAGTCGGTACAATGAGCAGTTCTTC.